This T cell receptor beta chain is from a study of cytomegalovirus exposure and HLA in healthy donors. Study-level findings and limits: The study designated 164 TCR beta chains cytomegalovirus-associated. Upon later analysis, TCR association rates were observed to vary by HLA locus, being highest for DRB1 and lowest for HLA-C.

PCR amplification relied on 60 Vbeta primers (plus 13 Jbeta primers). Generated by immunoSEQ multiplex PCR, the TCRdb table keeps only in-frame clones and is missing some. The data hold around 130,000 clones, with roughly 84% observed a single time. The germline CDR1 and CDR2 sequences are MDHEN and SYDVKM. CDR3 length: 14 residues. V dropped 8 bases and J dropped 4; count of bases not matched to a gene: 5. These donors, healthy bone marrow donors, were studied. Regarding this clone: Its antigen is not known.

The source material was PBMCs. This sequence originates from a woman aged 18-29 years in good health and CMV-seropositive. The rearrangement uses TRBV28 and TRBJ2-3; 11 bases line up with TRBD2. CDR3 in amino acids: CASLAGGLSDTQYF. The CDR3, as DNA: TGTGCCAGCTTAGCGGGGGGGCTATCAGATACGCAGTATTTT.